This T cell receptor (beta chain) was recorded in a study of CXCR3-negative and CXCR3-positive naive CD8 T cells. Findings of the study overall: TRBV-TRBJ usage matched between naive CXCR3-negative and CXCR3-positive cells but not between memory cells.

In preparing the TRB cDNA libraries, 5' RACE with UMI labels was used. TCRdb reprocessed the 5' RACE reads and keeps a single row for each CDR3 protein, giving no DNA. This sample lists over 100,000 distinct CDR3 sequences; its ten largest clones have approximately 0.3%. On this clonotype: What it binds is not known.

This CDR3 has 15 residues. The V gene's germline CDR1 is MNHEY and CDR2 SMNVEV (reference sequence). This sequence was found in a human donor in good health. Some clones in this sample may be carry-over from other donors' samples. The chain has TRBV27 and TRBJ2-7; TCRdb outputs TRBD1, but without DNA this stays unchecked. The sample was naive CXCR3- CD8+ T cells from blood. As for subset: CD45RO-CCR7+CD27+CD95- naive CD8+ T cells lacking CXCR3 (TNR3-). CDR3 residues: CASSPDRSTHYEQYF.